The 15 T cell receptor beta chains reported below all come from one sample, sequenced in a study of blood T cell repertoires in COVID-19 (dated by TCRdb to about 2020). Library method: the immunoSEQ multiplex PCR assay. Here the immuneACCESS table is served through TCRdb, limited to in-frame sequences with V and J called. Missing clones are a known gap in these copies; in checked studies unresolved V genes cover under half, and the rest lacks a known reason. The sample yields hundreds of thousands of clones; around 83% were counted once. Together, the top ten hold around 0.97% of the sample. Sequencing was performed on peripheral blood. The receptors stem from a man aged 35 to 55 with acute or convalescent COVID-19.

The chain joins TRBV5-1 to TRBJ2-2, with D perhaps matching TRBD1 (5 bases). This CDR3 spans 15 amino acids. V lost 7 bases and J lost 5, with 18 bases in between. Per the germline V gene, CDR1 is SGHRS and CDR2 is YFSETQ. CDR3 sequence reads: CASRTGGDGTGELFF. The CDR3 DNA follows: TGCGCCAGCCGAACAGGTGGCGACGGGACCGGGGAGCTGTTTTTT.

The chain combines TRBV7-2 with TRBJ1-2; 8 nucleotides align to TRBD1. The V gene's germline CDR1 is SGHTA and CDR2 FQGNSA. V gave up 5 bases and J gave up 8 bases; unmatched junction bases: 7. This CDR3 comprises 13 residues. As DNA, the CDR3 is TGTGCCAGCAGCCCGGGACAGGTCAGCGGCTACACCTTC. Its translation is CASSPGQVSGYTF. Drawing the rest from reference TRBV7-2 and TRBJ1-2, the complete variable domain is GAGVSQSPSNKVTEKGKDVELRCDPISGHTALYWYRQSLGQGLEFLIYFQGNSAPDKSGLPSDRFSAERTGGSVSTLTIQRTQQEDSAVYLCASSPGQVSGYTFGSGTRLTVV.

V gene TRBV5-1 combines with J gene TRBJ1-2; tentatively, D is TRBD1 (5 bases). The CDR3 extends over 12 amino acids. Trimming stripped 0 bases from V and 7 bases from J, with 7 bases between. From germline, CDR1 is SGHRS and CDR2 YFSETQ. In nucleotides, the CDR3 is TGCGCCAGCAGCTTGGATGGGGCTGGCTACACCTTC. As protein: CASSLDGAGYTF.

The rearrangement joins TRBV2 to TRBJ2-5, with 12 bases that match TRBD2. This CDR3 contains 16 residues. In germline, CDR1 is SNHLY, CDR2 FYNNEI. The V segment lost 4 bases and the J segment 4 bases; nucleotides outside the gene matches: 7. In DNA, the CDR3 is TGTGCCAGCAGTGGGTCTAGCGGGGGGGCCGGAGAGACCCAGTACTTC. Protein: CASSGSSGGAGETQYF.

The chain links TRBV7-6 to TRBJ2-1, with TRBD1 identical over 11 bases. The CDR3 has 15 residues. The germline V gene has CDR1 SGHVS and CDR2 FNYEAQ. J gave up 4 bases and V 4 bases, and 3 bases lay outside the gene matches. CDR3 sequence reads: CASSSDRGLYNEQFF. The CDR3 DNA reads TGTGCCAGCAGCTCGGACAGGGGGCTATACAATGAGCAGTTCTTC.

The chain employs TRBV7-9 and TRBJ1-1; no clear D gene. The CDR3 covers 12 residues. Trimming removed 6 bases at V and 4 bases at J, with 9 bases between. Germline loops: CDR1 SEHNR, CDR2 FQNEAQ (reference sequence). The CDR3 here is CASREGGTEAFF. CDR3 nucleotide sequence: TGTGCCAGCAGGGAGGGCGGCACTGAAGCTTTCTTT. Supplemented by reference TRBV7-9 and TRBJ1-1, the full variable domain reads DTGVSQNPRHKITKRGQNVTFRCDPISEHNRLYWYRQTLGQGPEFLTYFQNEAQLEKSRLLSDRFSAERPKGSFSTLEIQRTEQGDSAMYLCASREGGTEAFFGQGTRLTVV.

V usage is TRBV28 and J usage is TRBJ1-2, with TRBD1 identical over 8 bases. The ends lost 3 bases at V and 4 bases at J; junction bases unmatched: 4. This CDR3 has 14 amino acids. From germline, CDR1 is MDHEN and CDR2 SYDVKM. CDR3 residues: CASSFLDRGYGYTF. CDR3 DNA: TGTGCCAGCAGTTTTCTAGACAGGGGCTATGGCTACACCTTC.

The rearrangement joins TRBV18 to TRBJ1-1, with D unresolved. The CDR3 consists of 13 residues. Trimming shortened V by 2 bases and J by 1 base, and 5 bases separated the two germline ends. Germline assignment: CDR1 KGHSH and CDR2 LQKENI. As DNA, the CDR3 is TGTGCCAGCTCACCAAACACGAACACTGAAGCTTTCTTT. The encoded protein is CASSPNTNTEAFF. The full variable domain, completed using reference TRBV18 and TRBJ1-1, is NAGVMQNPRHLVRRRGQEARLRCSPMKGHSHVYWYRQLPEEGLKFMVYLQKENIIDESGMPKERFSAEFPKEGPSILRIQQVVRGDSAAYFCASSPNTNTEAFFGQGTRLTVV.

The chain recombines TRBV5-5 with TRBJ1-5; D not certain. Germline CDR1 SGHKS, CDR2 YYEKEE (reference sequence). The CDR3 contains 14 residues. Trimming took off 4 bases at V and 1 base at J, with 9 bases between the two ends. CDR3 in DNA: TGTGCCAGCAGCGTACCGGGAAGCAATCAGCCCCAGCATTTT. This codes for CASSVPGSNQPQHF. Variable domain in full (rest from reference TRBV5-5 and TRBJ1-5): DAGVTQSPTHLIKTRGQQVTLRCSPISGHKSVSWYQQVLGQGPQFIFQYYEKEERGRGNFPDRFSARQFPNYSSELNVNALLLGDSALYLCASSVPGSNQPQHFGDGTRLSIL.

The rearrangement uses TRBV12-5 and TRBJ2-7, with D possibly TRBD2 on 5 matching bases. The CDR3 spans 19 residues. In germline, CDR1 is LGHNT, CDR2 FRNRAP. V was cut by 4 bases and J by 4 bases, with 29 bases left in between. The CDR3 is CASGSPEAETGRRGYEQYF. The CDR3 region has the DNA TGTGCTAGTGGTTCCCCCGAGGCAGAGACGGGGAGAAGAGGGTACGAGCAGTACTTC.

This rearrangement joins TRBV19 to TRBJ2-1; no clear D. Trimming took 7 bases from V and 0 from J, leaving 7 bases between them. Germline V lookup: CDR1 LNHDA, CDR2 SQIVND (reference sequence). The CDR3 has 13 residues. This CDR3 reads CASMKSSYNEQFF. In DNA form, the CDR3 reads TGTGCCAGTATGAAGAGCTCCTACAATGAGCAGTTCTTC.

The chain is built from TRBV6-5 and TRBJ1-2, with TRBD1 matching over 11 bases. The CDR3 loop spans 15 amino acids. With 6 bases clipped from V and 1 base from J, the junction kept 4 bases outside the gene matches. Germline V lookup: CDR1 MNHEY, CDR2 SVGAGI. Here the CDR3 reads CASSPDRGRNYGYTF. CDR3 nucleotides: TGTGCCAGCAGCCCGGACAGGGGGCGTAACTATGGCTACACCTTC.

The chain uses TRBV30 and TRBJ2-5; unclear D gene. V lost 0 bases and J lost 5, with 4 bases in between. The germline gives CDR1 GTSNPN, CDR2 SVGIG (reference sequence). The CDR3 has 11 amino acids. CDR3 nucleotides: TGTGCCTGGAGTGTACGGGAGACCCAGTACTTC. Its translation is CAWSVRETQYF.

The CDR3 loop reads CASSFNHQTGDGNTIYF. CDR3 in DNA: TGTGCCAGCAGCTTCAACCACCAAACAGGGGATGGAAACACCATATATTTT. The genes are TRBV9 and TRBJ1-3; 7 bases line up with TRBD1. The CDR3 runs to 17 residues. J gave up 3 bases and V 4 bases, and 13 bases lay outside the gene matches. Germline loops: CDR1 SGDLS, CDR2 YYNGEE.

Here the CDR3 reads CASSFRQGNTEAFF. For the CDR3, the DNA is TGCGCCAGCAGCTTCAGGCAGGGCAACACTGAAGCTTTCTTT. This chain links TRBV5-1 with TRBJ1-1, with D perhaps TRBD1 (5 bases). Germline V lookup: CDR1 SGHRS, CDR2 YFSETQ. The CDR3 has 14 amino acids. V was clipped by 2 bases and J by 2 bases, with 10 bases between them.